Described below is a single T cell receptor beta chain sequence and its context. Its antigen is still unknown. This sample is part of a study of cytomegalovirus exposure and HLA in healthy donors. Study in general: Earlier findings included 117 million unique TCR beta sequences obtained from approximately 170 million T cells.

The J segment lost 0 bases and the V segment lost 6 bases, leaving 14 bases of the junction unmatched. CDR1 is SGHKS, CDR2 YYEKEE, per germline (reference sequence). This CDR3 has 17 residues. The primer mix had 60 Vbeta and 13 Jbeta primers. The assay was immunoSEQ multiplex PCR, and TCRdb's table has in-frame clones only and misses some. The sample records about 140,000 clones, approximately 77% being singletons. Study results and caveats: Equally common other TCR beta chains were less clonally expanded than HLA-associated ones, a later analysis found. The HLA-A and HLA-B alleles of most subjects were reportedly predicted accurately from TCR beta sequences. Listed as cytomegalovirus-associated were over 150 TCR beta chains.

V and J are TRBV5-5 and TRBJ2-7; 8 positions match TRBD1. Source material: PBMCs. The receptor's source is a woman aged 45-60 years in good health and CMV-seronegative. In DNA, the CDR3 is TGTGCCAGCACCCCGGTGACAGGGGTCCTCTTCTCCTACGAGCAGTACTTC. It codes for CASTPVTGVLFSYEQYF.